This TCR beta chain was documented in a study of blood T cell repertoires in COVID-19. Study-level information: Donors in Cohort 3 who had recovered were those with two negative PCRs, healthcare professional clearance, or resolution of their symptoms. Italy, Spain and the United States were the sources of the convalescent and acute COVID-19 samples.

Assignments of participants to cohorts depended upon their own reported clinical history. V dropped 1 base and J dropped 3 bases, with 4 bases sitting between them. The germline CDR1 and CDR2 sequences are SGHAT and FQNNGV. The CDR3 is 12 residues long. Generated by immunoSEQ multiplex PCR, the TCRdb table keeps only in-frame clones and is missing some. In the table there are 300,000 to 450,000 clones, about 89% of which are singletons. Regarding this clone: The sample contains more than one DNA sequence encoding this CDR3.

V usage is TRBV11-2 and J usage is TRBJ2-7, with D unclear. The sequencing sample was made of PBMCs or T cells enriched from blood (not recorded which). This TCR derives from a man aged 40-50 years in a cohort exposed to, infected with or recovered from COVID-19 (not recorded which). The CDR3 sequence: CASSLVSYEQYF. In nucleotides, the CDR3 is TGTGCCAGCAGCTTAGTCAGCTACGAGCAGTACTTC.